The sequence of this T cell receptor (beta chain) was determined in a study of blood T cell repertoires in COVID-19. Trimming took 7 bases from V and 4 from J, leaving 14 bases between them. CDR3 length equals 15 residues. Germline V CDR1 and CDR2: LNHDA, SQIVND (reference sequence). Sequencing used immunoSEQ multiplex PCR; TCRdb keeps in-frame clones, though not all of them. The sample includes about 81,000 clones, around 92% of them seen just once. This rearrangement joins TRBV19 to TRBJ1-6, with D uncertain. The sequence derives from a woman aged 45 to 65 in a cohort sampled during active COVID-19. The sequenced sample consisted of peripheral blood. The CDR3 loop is CASTPGLSYNSPLHF. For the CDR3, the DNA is TGTGCCAGTACGCCGGGTTTGTCGTATAATTCACCCCTCCACTTT.